This T cell receptor (beta chain) was recovered during a study of T cell responses to AZD1222 COVID-19 vaccine. Only in-frame clones appear in the TCRdb table, and some are missing; sequencing was by immunoSEQ multiplex PCR. Of 150,000 to 160,000 clones listed, approximately 90% are singletons. In the case of this clone: Its specificity is not known. A junction boundary mismatches the germline segment, possibly from a read error.

The CDR3 runs 14 residues. Germline V CDR1 and CDR2: MDHEN, SYDVKM. General observations from the study: There were vaccine-associated CD4 TCRs across spike, dominant at 160-218 and 743-854.

The receptor was isolated from an adult who received the AZD1222 COVID-19 vaccine. V is TRBV28 and J is TRBJ1-5, with 9 bases aligning to TRBD1. The specimen comprised peripheral blood, sampled 28 days after the second AZD1222 dose. The CDR3 spells CASYYRGRNQPQHF. CDR3 DNA sequence: TGTGCCAGCTATTACAGGGGGCGCAACCAGCCCCAGCATTTT.